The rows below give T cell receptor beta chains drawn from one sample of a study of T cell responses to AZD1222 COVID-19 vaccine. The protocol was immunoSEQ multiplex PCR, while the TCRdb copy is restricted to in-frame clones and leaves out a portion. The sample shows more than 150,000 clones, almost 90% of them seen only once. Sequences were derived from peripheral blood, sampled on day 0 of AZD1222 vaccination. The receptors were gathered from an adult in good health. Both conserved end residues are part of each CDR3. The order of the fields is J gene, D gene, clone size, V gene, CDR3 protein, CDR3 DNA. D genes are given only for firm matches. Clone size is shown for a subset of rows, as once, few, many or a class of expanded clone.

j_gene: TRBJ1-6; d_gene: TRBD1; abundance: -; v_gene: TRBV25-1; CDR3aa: CASSEGTGGYSPLHF; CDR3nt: TGTGCCAGCAGTGAAGGGACAGGGGGTTATTCACCCCTCCACTTT
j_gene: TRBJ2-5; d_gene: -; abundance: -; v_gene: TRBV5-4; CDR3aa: CASSLGVQETQYF; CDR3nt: TGTGCCAGCAGCTTGGGAGTCCAAGAGACCCAGTACTTC
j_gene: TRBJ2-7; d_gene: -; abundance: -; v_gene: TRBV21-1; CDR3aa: CASSKEQGRPYEQYF; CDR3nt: TGTGCCAGCAGCAAAGAGCAAGGGAGGCCCTACGAGCAGTACTTC
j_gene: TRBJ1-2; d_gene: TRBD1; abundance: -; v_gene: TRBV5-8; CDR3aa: CASSTRQGALSYGYTF; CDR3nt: TGTGCCAGCAGCACGAGACAGGGGGCTCTTAGCTATGGCTACACCTTC
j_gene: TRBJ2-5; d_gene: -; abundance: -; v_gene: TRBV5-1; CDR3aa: CASSSARDYQETQYF; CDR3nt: TGCGCCAGCAGCTCGGCCCGGGACTACCAAGAGACCCAGTACTTC
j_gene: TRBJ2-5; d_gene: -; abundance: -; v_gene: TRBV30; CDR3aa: CAWSARGRLQETQYF; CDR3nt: TGTGCCTGGAGTGCCAGGGGACGTCTCCAAGAGACCCAGTACTTC
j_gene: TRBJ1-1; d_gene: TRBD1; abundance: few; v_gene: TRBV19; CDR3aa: CATCRAPGGTEAFF; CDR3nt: TGTGCCACTTGTCGGGCTCCAGGGGGCACTGAAGCTTTCTTT
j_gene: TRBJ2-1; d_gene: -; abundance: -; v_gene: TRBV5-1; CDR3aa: CASSAQAGDEQFF; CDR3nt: TGCGCCAGCAGCGCACAGGCAGGGGATGAGCAGTTCTTC
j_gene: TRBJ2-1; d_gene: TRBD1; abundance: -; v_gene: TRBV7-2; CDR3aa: CASSLDRGSYNEQFF; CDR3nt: TGTGCCAGCAGCTTAGACAGGGGTTCCTACAATGAGCAGTTCTTC
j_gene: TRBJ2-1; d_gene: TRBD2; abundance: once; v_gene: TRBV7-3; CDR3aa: CASSGGGLAGANEQFF; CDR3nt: TGTGCCAGCAGCGGGGGCGGACTAGCGGGAGCTAATGAGCAGTTCTTC
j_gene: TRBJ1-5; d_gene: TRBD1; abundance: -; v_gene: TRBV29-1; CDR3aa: CSVAGTGVDQPQHF; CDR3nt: TGCAGCGTTGCTGGGACAGGGGTCGATCAGCCCCAGCATTTT
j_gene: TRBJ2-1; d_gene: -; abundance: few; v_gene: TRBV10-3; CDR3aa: CAIAWQNNEQFF; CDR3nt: TGTGCCATCGCGTGGCAGAACAATGAGCAGTTCTTC
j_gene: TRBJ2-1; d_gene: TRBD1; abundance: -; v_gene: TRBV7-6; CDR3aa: CASSLPPGTANEQFF; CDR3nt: TGTGCCAGCAGCTTACCACCCGGGACAGCCAATGAGCAGTTCTTC
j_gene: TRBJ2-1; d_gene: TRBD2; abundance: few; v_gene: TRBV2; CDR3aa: CASSPKRGHYNEQFF; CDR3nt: TGTGCCAGCAGTCCTAAGCGGGGGCACTACAATGAGCAGTTCTTC
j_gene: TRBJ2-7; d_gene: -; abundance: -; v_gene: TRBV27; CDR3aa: CASSFGLAAPTEQYF; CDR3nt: TGTGCCAGCAGTTTTGGGCTAGCCGCCCCTACCGAGCAGTACTTC
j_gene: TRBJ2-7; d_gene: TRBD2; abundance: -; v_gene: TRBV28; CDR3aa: CAIQRGGTYEQYF; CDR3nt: TGTGCCATCCAGCGGGGGGGCACCTACGAGCAGTACTTC
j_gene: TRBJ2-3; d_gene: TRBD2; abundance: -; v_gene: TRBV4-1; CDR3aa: CASSQDQGGRYGDTQYF; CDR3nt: TGCGCCAGCAGCCAAGATCAGGGCGGGAGATATGGAGATACGCAGTATTTT
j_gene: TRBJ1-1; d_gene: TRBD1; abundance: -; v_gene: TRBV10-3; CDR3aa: CAISRDRMNTEAFF; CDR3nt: TGTGCCATCAGTAGGGACAGAATGAACACTGAAGCTTTCTTT
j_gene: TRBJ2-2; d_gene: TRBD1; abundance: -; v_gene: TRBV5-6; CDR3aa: CATILMGQGSGELFF; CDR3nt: TGTGCCACCATTTTGATGGGACAGGGGTCCGGGGAGCTGTTTTTT
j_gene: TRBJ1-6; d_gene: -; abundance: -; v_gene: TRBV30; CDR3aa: CAWVPNGNSPLHF; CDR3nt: TGTGCCTGGGTACCAAACGGGAATTCACCCCTCCACTTT
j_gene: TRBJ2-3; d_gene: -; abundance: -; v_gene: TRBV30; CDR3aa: CAWSSGGGRADTQYF; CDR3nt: TGTGCCTGGAGTTCCGGTGGGGGGCGGGCAGATACGCAGTATTTT
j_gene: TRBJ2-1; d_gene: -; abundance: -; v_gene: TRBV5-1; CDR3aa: CASSSDGLSWNEQFF; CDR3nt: TGCGCCAGCAGCTCGGATGGCCTATCGTGGAATGAGCAGTTCTTC
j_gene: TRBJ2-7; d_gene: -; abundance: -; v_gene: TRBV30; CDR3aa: CAWSVKGSSYEQYF; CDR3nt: TGTGCCTGGAGTGTAAAGGGGAGCTCCTACGAGCAGTACTTC
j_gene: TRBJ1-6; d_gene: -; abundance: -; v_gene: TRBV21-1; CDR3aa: CASSKAEQGYNSPLHF; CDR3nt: TGTGCCAGCAGCAAAGCGGAACAGGGGTATAATTCACCCCTCCACTTT
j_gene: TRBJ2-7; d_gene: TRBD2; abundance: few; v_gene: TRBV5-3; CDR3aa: CARSLPGLAAPYEQYF; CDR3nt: TGTGCCAGAAGCTTGCCGGGACTAGCGGCTCCCTACGAGCAGTACTTC
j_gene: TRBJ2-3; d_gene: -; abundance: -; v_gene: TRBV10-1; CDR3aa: CASSGQGRQYF; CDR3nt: TGCGCCAGCAGTGGGCAGGGGAGGCAGTATTTT
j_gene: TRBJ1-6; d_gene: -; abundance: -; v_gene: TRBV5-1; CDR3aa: CASSLEGVYNSPLHF; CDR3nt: TGCGCCAGCAGCTTGGAGGGGGTATATAATTCACCCCTCCACTTT
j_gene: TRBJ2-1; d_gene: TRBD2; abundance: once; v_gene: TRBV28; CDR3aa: CASSFSAGGNYNEQFF; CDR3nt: TGTGCCAGCAGTTTTTCAGCGGGGGGGAATTACAATGAGCAGTTCTTC
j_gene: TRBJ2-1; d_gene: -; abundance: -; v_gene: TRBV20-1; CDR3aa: CSASVTGKGGPSYNEQFF; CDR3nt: TGCAGTGCTAGTGTCACAGGGAAGGGGGGCCCCTCCTACAATGAGCAGTTCTTC
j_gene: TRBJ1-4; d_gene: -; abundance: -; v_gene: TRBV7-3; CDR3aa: CASRPGFRRDEKLFF; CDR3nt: TGTGCCAGCAGGCCAGGGTTTAGGCGGGATGAAAAACTGTTTTTT
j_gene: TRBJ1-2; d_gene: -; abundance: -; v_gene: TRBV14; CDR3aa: CASSQGAPQRYYGYTF; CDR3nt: TGTGCCAGCAGCCAAGGGGCCCCCCAAAGGTACTATGGCTACACCTTC
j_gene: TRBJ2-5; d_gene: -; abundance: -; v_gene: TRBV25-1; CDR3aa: CASSSDPPLTQYF; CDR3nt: TGTGCCAGCAGTTCAGATCCGCCTTTGACCCAGTACTTC
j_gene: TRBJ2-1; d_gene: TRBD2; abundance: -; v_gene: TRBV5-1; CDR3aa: CASSLVAGAGGEQFF; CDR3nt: TGCGCCAGCAGCTTAGTAGCGGGAGCTGGGGGTGAGCAGTTCTTC
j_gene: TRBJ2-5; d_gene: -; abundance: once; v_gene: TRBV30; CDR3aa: CALTRRETQYF; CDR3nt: TGTGCCTTGACCCGTCGAGAGACCCAGTACTTC
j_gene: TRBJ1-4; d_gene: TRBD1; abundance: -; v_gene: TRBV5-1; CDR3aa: CASTGATNEKLFF; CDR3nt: TGCGCCAGTACAGGGGCGACTAATGAAAAACTGTTTTTT
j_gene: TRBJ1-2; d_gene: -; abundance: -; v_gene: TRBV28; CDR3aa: CASRKGDPYGYTF; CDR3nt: TGTGCCAGCAGAAAAGGAGATCCTTATGGCTACACCTTC
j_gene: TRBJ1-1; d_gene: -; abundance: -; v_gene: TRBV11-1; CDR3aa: CASSLLRDGKAFF; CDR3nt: TGTGCCAGCAGCCTACTCCGGGACGGCAAAGCTTTCTTT
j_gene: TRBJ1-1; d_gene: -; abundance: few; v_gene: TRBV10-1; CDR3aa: CASSDLPAGSNTEAFF; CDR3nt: TGCGCCAGCAGTGACCTTCCGGCAGGATCCAACACTGAAGCTTTCTTT
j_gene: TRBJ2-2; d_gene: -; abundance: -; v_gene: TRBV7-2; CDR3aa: CASSLAQGVTGELFF; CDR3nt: TGTGCCAGCAGCTTAGCGCAAGGGGTCACCGGGGAGCTGTTTTTT